This T cell receptor (beta chain) was retrieved from a study of cytomegalovirus exposure and HLA in healthy donors. General study findings and limits: Earlier results showed most TCR beta V segments being productive about 90% or about 30% of the time.

In the case of this clone: Its antigen is not identified.

V was shortened by 0 bases and J by 5 bases, with 7 bases between the two germline ends. The CDR3 is 13 residues long. Looked up from germline, CDR1 is MGHRA and CDR2 is YSYEKL. PCR amplification relied on 60 Vbeta primers (plus 13 Jbeta primers). The method was immunoSEQ multiplex PCR; TCRdb's version includes in-frame clones alone and lacks a portion of them. The table has fewer than 120,000 clones, 65% to 85% seen once. This TCR came from a man aged 25 to 45 in good health and CMV-seropositive. The rearrangement links TRBV4-1 to TRBJ1-2; D remains ambiguous. Specimen: PBMCs. The chain's CDR3 is CASSQDTGYGYTF. The CDR3 region has the DNA TGCGCCAGCAGCCAAGATACCGGTTATGGCTACACCTTC.